A selection of T cell receptor beta chains follows, all from one sample in a study of blood T cell repertoires in COVID-19. Clones were read by immunoSEQ multiplex PCR, and TCRdb kept only the in-frame ones, dropping some. The sample holds 120,000 or so clones, 70% to 90% seen once. The sample was peripheral blood. The receptors here all came from a man aged 40-49 years with acute or convalescent COVID-19. CDR3s include the opening cysteine and the closing phenylalanine or tryptophan. D genes are given only for firm matches. Not every row has a clone size; where given, it reads once, few, many or a size class.

v_gene: TRBV6-2/TRBV6-3
d_gene: .
j_gene: TRBJ1-3
abundance: .
CDR3nt: TGTGCCAGCAGTTACGCCGGGATCTCTGGAAACACCATATATTTT
CDR3aa: CASSYAGISGNTIYF

v_gene: TRBV5-1
d_gene: .
j_gene: TRBJ1-2
abundance: .
CDR3nt: TGCGCCAGCAGACCCTCCGCGGACAGTTGGCTTTATGGCTACACCTTC
CDR3aa: CASRPSADSWLYGYTF

v_gene: TRBV30
d_gene: .
j_gene: TRBJ1-4
abundance: .
CDR3nt: TGTGCCTGGAGTGTACGGCCGAACGGGGAAAAACTGTTTTTT
CDR3aa: CAWSVRPNGEKLFF

v_gene: TRBV28
d_gene: .
j_gene: TRBJ2-7
abundance: .
CDR3nt: TGTGCCAGCAGTACCCAGGGGTACGACGAGCAGTACTTC
CDR3aa: CASSTQGYDEQYF

v_gene: TRBV19
d_gene: .
j_gene: TRBJ2-7
abundance: .
CDR3nt: TGTGCCAGTAGTTACCAACTAGCAGAGACCTACGAGCAGTACTTC
CDR3aa: CASSYQLAETYEQYF

v_gene: TRBV5-1
d_gene: TRBD2
j_gene: TRBJ2-2
abundance: .
CDR3nt: TGCGCCAGCAGCCAAACCAGGACTAGTAGAGATCCGAACACCGGGGAGCTGTTTTTT
CDR3aa: CASSQTRTSRDPNTGELFF

v_gene: TRBV19
d_gene: TRBD1
j_gene: TRBJ1-5
abundance: .
CDR3nt: TGTGCCAGCACTAAGACAGGGGGAGGACAGCCCCAGCATTTT
CDR3aa: CASTKTGGGQPQHF

v_gene: TRBV2
d_gene: .
j_gene: TRBJ1-2
abundance: .
CDR3nt: TGTGCCAGCAGTGAATTGGAGACTAATGGCTACACCTTC
CDR3aa: CASSELETNGYTF

v_gene: TRBV4-2
d_gene: TRBD1
j_gene: TRBJ1-6
abundance: .
CDR3nt: TGTGCCAGCAGCCAGCCACAGGGGGATTCACCCCTCCACTTT
CDR3aa: CASSQPQGDSPLHF

v_gene: TRBV6-5
d_gene: TRBD2
j_gene: TRBJ2-1
abundance: .
CDR3nt: TGTGCCAGCACTAAGGGACTAGCGGGCGAGAATGAGCAGTTCTTC
CDR3aa: CASTKGLAGENEQFF

v_gene: TRBV11-2
d_gene: TRBD2
j_gene: TRBJ2-1
abundance: .
CDR3nt: TGTGCCAGCAGCTTAGTACTAGCGGGTTACAATGAGCAGTTCTTC
CDR3aa: CASSLVLAGYNEQFF

v_gene: TRBV19
d_gene: .
j_gene: TRBJ1-5
abundance: .
CDR3nt: TGTGCCAGTAGTATAGGCCTCACGGGCAATCAGCCCCAGCATTTT
CDR3aa: CASSIGLTGNQPQHF

v_gene: TRBV30
d_gene: TRBD1
j_gene: TRBJ1-1
abundance: .
CDR3nt: TGTGCCTGGAGGCCCGGGACAGTGGGGATTGAAGCTTTCTTT
CDR3aa: CAWRPGTVGIEAFF

v_gene: TRBV10-3
d_gene: .
j_gene: TRBJ1-1
abundance: many
CDR3nt: TGTGCCATCAGTGACGCAGGCATCACTGAAGCTTTCTTT
CDR3aa: CAISDAGITEAFF

v_gene: TRBV19
d_gene: .
j_gene: TRBJ1-1
abundance: once
CDR3nt: TGTGCCAGTAGTCTCACCCCGGGACAACCTTGGGCTTTCTTT
CDR3aa: CASSLTPGQPWAFF

v_gene: TRBV19
d_gene: .
j_gene: TRBJ1-3
abundance: .
CDR3nt: TGTGCCAGTACCCTAGGCTCTGGAAACACCATATATTTT
CDR3aa: CASTLGSGNTIYF